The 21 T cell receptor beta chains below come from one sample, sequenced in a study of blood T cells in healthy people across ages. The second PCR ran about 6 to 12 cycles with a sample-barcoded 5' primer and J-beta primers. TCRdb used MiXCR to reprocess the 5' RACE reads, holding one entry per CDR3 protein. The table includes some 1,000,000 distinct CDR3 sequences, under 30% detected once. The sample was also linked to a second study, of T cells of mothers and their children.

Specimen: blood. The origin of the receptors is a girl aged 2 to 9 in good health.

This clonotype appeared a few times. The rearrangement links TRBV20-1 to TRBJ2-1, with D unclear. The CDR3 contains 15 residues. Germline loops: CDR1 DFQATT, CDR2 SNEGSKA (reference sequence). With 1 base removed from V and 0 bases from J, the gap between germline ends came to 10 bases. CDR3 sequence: CSARVLLSSYNEQFF. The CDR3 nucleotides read TGCAGTGCTAGAGTCCTCCTGAGCTCCTACAATGAGCAGTTCTTC.

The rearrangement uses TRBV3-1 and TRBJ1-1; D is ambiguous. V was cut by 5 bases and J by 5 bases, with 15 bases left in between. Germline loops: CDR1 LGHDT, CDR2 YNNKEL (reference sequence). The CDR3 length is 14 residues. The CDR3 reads CASSERQPVTEAFF. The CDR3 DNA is TGTGCCAGCAGCGAAAGGCAACCAGTTACTGAAGCTTTCTTT.

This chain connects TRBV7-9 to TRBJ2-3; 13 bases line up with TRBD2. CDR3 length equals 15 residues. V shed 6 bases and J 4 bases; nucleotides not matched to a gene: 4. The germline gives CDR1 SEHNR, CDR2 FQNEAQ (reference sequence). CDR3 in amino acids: CASSKGLAGPDTQYF. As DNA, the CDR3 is TGTGCCAGCAGTAAGGGACTAGCGGGGCCAGATACGCAGTATTTT.

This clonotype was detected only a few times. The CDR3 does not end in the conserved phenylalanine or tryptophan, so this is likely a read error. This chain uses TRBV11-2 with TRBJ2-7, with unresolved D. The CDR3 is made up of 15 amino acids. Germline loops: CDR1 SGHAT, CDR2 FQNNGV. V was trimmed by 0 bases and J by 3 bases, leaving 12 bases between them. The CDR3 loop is CASSLDHGEVYEQYL. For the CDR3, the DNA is TGTGCCAGCAGCTTAGATCATGGAGAGGTCTACGAGCAGTACCTC.

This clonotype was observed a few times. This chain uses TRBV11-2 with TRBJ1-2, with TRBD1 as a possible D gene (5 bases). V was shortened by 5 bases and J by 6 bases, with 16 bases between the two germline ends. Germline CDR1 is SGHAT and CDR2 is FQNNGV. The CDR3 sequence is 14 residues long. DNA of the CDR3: TGTGCCAGCAGCCTCGGAGGAGGGGTTAATGGCTACACCTTC. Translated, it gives CASSLGGGVNGYTF.

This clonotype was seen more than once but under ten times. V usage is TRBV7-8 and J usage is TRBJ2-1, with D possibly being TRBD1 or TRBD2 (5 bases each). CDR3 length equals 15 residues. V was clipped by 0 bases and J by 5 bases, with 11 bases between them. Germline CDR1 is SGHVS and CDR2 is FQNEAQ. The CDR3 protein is CASSLALKGHNEQFF. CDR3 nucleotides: TGTGCCAGCAGCTTAGCGCTAAAGGGACACAATGAGCAGTTCTTC.

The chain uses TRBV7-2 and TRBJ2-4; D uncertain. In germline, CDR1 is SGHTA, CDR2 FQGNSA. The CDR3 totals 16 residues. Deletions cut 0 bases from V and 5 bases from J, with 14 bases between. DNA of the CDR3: TGTGCCAGCAGCTTAGCTCTTATAGAGAGACAAAACATTCAGTACTTC. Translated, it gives CASSLALIERQNIQYF.

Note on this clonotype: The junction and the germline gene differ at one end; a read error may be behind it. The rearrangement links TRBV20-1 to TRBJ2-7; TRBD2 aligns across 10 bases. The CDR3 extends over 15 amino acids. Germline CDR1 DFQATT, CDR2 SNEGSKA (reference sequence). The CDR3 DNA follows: TGCGGTGCCCGTAGTGCGCTAGCGGGAGTCTACGAGCAGTACTTC. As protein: CGARSALAGVYEQYF.

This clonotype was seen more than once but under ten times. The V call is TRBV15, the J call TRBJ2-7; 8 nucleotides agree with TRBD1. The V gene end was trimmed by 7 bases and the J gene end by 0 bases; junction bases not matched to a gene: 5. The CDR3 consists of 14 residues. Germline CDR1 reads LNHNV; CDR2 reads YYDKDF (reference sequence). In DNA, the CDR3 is TGTGCCACCAAGGTTGACAGGGGCTCCTACGAGCAGTACTTC. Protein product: CATKVDRGSYEQYF.

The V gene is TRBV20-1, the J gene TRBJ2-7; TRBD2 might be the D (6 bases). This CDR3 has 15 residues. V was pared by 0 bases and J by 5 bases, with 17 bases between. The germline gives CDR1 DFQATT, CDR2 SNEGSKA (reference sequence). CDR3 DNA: TGCAGTGCTAGAGATCTCTCTCAGGGACTCCACGAGCAGTACTTC. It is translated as CSARDLSQGLHEQYF.

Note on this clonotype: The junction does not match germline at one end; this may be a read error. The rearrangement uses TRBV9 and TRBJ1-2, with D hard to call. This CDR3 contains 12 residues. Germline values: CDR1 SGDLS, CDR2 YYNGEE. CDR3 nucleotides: TGTGCCAGCAGCGCTCCCAACTATGGCTACCCCTTC. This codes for CASSAPNYGYPF.

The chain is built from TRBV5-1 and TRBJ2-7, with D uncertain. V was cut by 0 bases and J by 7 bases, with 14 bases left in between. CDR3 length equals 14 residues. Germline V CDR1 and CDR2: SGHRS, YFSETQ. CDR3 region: CASSLGWSPGEQYF. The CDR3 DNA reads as TGCGCCAGCAGCTTGGGGTGGTCCCCCGGGGAGCAGTACTTC.

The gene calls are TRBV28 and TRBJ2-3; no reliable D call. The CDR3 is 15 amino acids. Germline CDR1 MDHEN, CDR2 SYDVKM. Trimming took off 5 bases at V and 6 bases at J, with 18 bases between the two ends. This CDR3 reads CASSPIKWVADTQYF. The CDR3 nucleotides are TGTGCCAGCAGTCCCATCAAATGGGTTGCGGATACGCAGTATTTT.

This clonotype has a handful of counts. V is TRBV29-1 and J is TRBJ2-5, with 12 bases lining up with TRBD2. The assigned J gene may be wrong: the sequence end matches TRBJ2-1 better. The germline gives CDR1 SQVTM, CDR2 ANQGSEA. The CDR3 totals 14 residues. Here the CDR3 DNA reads TGCAGCGCCGAAGGTCTAGCGGGAGGGCCTGGGCAGTTCTTC. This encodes CSAEGLAGGPGQFF.

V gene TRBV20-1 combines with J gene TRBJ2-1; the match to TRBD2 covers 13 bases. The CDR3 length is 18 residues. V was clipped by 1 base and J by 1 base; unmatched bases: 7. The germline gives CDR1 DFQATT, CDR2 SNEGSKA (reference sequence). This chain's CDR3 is CSARGLLAGGLSYNEQFF. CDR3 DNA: TGCAGTGCTAGAGGATTACTAGCGGGGGGGCTATCCTACAATGAGCAGTTCTTC.

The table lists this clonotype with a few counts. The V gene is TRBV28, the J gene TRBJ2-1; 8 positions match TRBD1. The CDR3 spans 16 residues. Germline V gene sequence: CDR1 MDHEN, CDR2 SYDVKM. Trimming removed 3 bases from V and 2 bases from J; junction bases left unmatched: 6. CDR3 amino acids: CASSFLQGEAYNEQFF. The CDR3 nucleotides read TGTGCCAGCAGTTTTCTACAGGGGGAGGCCTACAATGAGCAGTTCTTC.

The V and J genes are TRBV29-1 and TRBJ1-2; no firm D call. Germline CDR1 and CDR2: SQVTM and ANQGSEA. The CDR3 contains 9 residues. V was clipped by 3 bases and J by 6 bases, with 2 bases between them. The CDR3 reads CSVDHGYTF. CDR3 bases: TGCAGCGTTGATCATGGCTACACCTTC.

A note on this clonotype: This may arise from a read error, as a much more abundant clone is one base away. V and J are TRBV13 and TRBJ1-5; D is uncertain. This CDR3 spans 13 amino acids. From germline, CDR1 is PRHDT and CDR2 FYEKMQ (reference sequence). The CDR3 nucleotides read TGTGCCAGCAGCTTAGGTAGCAATCAGCCCCGGCATTTT. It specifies CASSLGSNQPRHF.

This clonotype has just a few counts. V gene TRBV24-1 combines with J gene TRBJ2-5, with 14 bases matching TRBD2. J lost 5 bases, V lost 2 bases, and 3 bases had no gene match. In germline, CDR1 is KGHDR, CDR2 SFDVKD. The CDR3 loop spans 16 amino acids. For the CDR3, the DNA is TGTGCCACCAGTGATTCGGGACTAGCGGGAGTTGAGACCCAGTACTTC. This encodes CATSDSGLAGVETQYF.

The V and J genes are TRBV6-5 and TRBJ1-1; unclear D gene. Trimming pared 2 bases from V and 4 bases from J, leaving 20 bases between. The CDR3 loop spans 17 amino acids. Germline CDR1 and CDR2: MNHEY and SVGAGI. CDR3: CASSYPERARGTTEAFF. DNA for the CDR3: TGTGCCAGCAGTTACCCCGAGCGGGCAAGAGGCACCACTGAAGCTTTCTTT.

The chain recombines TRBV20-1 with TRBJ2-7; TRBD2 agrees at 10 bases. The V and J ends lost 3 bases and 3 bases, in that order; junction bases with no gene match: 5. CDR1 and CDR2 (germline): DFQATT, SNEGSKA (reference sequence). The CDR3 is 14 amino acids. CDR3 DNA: TGCAGTGCTAGTCTAGCGGGAGTCATCTACGAGCAGTACTTC. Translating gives CSASLAGVIYEQYF.